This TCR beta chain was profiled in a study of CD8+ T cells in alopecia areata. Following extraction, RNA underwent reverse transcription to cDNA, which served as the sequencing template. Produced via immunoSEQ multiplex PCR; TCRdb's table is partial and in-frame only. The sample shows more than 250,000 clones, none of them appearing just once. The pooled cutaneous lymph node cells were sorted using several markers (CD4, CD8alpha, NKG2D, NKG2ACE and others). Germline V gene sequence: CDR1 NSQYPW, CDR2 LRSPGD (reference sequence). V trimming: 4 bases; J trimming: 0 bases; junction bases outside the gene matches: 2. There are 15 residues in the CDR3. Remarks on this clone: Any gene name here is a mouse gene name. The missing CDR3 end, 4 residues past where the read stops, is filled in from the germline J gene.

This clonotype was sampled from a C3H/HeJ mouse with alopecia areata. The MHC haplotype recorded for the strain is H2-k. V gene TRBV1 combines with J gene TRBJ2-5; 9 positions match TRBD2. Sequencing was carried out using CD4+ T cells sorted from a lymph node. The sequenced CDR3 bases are TGCACCTGCAGTGGGGACTGGGCGAACCAAGAC. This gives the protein CTCSGDWANQD. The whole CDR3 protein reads CTCSGDWANQDTQYF.